This T cell receptor beta chain appears in the sequencing data of a study of early T cells in non-severe SARS-CoV-2 infection. Study information: Sequencing of unsorted whole blood was done on bulk RNA, leaving chains unpaired.

cDNA molecules, individually, were tagged with unique molecular identifiers. From the 5' RACE reads, TCRdb called clonotypes with MiXCR, one entry per CDR3 protein. The sample lists about 70,000 distinct CDR3 sequences; around 12% were seen once. Comment on this clonotype: Its cognate antigen is unknown.

Study observations and caveats: Private and CD4 specificities were missed by VDJdb matching, skewed to anti-spike CD8.

The sample consisted of whole blood, taken at baseline. The sequence was collected from an adult who was a healthcare worker with PCR-confirmed SARS-CoV-2 infection or an uninfected control (not recorded which). The donor label of this sample is uncertain.

In DNA form, the CDR3 reads TGCGCCAGCAGCTGGCCGGGCGCGGAACCGATGAACACTGAAGCTTTCTTT. This sequence encodes CASSWPGAEPMNTEAFF. The genes are TRBV5-1 and TRBJ1-1; D is ambiguous. Looked up from germline, CDR1 is SGHRS and CDR2 is YFSETQ. The CDR3 covers 17 residues. Between the trimmed V and J ends, which lost 3 bases and 0 bases, there was a span of 18 bases.